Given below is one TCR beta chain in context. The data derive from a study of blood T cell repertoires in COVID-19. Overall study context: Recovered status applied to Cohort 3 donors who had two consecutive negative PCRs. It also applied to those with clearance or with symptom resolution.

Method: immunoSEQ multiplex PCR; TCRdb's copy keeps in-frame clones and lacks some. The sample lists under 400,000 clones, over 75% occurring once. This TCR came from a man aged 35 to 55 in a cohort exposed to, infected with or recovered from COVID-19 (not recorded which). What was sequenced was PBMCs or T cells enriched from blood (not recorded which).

The CDR3 bases are TGTGCCAGTAGTATTCTTCCAGGGCTGTACGAGCAGTACTTC. Its protein is CASSILPGLYEQYF. The V gene is TRBV19, the J gene TRBJ2-7; D may be TRBD1 (5 bases). The germline V gene encodes CDR1 LNHDA and CDR2 SQIVND (reference sequence). The CDR3 loop spans 14 amino acids. The ends were cut back, 3 bases at V and 4 bases at J, with 13 bases in the middle.